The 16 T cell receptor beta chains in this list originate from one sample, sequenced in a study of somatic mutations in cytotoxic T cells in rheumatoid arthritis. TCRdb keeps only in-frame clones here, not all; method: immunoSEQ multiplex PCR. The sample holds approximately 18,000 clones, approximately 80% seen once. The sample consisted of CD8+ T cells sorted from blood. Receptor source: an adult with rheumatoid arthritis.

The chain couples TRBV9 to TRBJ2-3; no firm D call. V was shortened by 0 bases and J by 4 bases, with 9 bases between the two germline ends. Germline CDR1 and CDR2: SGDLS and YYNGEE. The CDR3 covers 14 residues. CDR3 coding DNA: TGTGCCAGCAGCGTAGAAGTCCTGGCAGATACGCAGTATTTT. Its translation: CASSVEVLADTQYF.

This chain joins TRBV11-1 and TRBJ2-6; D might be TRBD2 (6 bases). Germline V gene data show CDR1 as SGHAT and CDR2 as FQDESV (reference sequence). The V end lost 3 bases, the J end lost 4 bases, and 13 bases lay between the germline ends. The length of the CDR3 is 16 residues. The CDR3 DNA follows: TGTGCCAGCAGCTTGTTCGCGGGATCGGGGGCCAACGTCCTGACTTTC. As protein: CASSLFAGSGANVLTF.

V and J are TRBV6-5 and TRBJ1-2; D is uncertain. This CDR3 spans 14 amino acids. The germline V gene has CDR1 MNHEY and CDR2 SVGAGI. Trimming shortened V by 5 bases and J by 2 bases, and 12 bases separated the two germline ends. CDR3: CASSAGRPNYGYTF. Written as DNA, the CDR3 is TGTGCCAGCAGTGCCGGCAGGCCCAACTATGGCTACACCTTC.

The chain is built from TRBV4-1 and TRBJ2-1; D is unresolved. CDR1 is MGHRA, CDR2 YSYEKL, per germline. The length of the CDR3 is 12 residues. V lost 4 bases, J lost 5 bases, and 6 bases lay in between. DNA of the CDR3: TGCGCCAGCAGCCCCTTTGACAATGAGCAGTTCTTC. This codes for CASSPFDNEQFF.

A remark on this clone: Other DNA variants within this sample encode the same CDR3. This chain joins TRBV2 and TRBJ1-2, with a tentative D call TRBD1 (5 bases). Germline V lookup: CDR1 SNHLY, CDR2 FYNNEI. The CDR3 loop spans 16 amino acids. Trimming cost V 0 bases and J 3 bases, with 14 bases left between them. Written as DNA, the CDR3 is TGTGCCAGCAGTGAAGCGCTTCACGGAGGGGACTATGGCTACACCTTC. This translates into CASSEALHGGDYGYTF.

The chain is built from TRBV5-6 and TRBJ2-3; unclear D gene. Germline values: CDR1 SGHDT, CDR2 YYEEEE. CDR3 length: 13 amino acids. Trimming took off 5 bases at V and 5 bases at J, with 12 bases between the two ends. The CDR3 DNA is TGTGCCAGCAGTTTGCCCAACGAAGATACGCAGTATTTT. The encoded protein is CASSLPNEDTQYF.

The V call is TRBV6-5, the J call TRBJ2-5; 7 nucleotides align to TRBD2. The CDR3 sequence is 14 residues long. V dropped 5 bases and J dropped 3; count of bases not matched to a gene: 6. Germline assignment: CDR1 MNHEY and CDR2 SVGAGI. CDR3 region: CASSEWGGKETQYF. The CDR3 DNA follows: TGTGCCAGCAGTGAGTGGGGGGGAAAAGAGACCCAGTACTTC.

DNA for the CDR3: TGTGCCAGCAGTTCGACCGGGGGCAATGAGCAGTTCTTC. As protein: CASSSTGGNEQFF. The chain uses TRBV28 and TRBJ2-1, with TRBD2 as a possible D gene (6 bases). This CDR3 contains 13 residues. Germline values: CDR1 MDHEN, CDR2 SYDVKM. V was trimmed by 4 bases and J by 6 bases, leaving 10 bases between them.

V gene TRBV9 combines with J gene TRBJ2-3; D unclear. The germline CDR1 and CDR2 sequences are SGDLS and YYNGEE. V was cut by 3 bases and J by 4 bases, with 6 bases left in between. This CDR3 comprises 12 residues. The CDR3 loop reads CASSDIPDTQYF. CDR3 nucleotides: TGTGCCAGCAGCGATATACCAGATACGCAGTATTTT.

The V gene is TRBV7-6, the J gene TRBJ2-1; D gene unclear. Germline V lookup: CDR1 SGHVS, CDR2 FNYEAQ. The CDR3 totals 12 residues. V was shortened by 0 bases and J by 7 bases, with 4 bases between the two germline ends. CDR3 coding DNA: TGTGCCAGCAGCTTAGCGGAAAATGAGCAGTTCTTC. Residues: CASSLAENEQFF. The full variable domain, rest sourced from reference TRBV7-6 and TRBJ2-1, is GAGVSQSPRYKVTKRGQDVALRCDPISGHVSLYWYRQALGQGPEFLTYFNYEAQQDKSGLPNDRFSAERPEGSISTLTIQRTEQRDSAMYRCASSLAENEQFFGPGTRLTVL.

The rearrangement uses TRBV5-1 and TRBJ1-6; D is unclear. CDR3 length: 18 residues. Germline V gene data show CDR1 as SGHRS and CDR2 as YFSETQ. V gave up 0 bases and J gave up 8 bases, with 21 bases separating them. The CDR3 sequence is CASSLGSLWQIRDSPLHF. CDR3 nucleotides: TGCGCCAGCAGCTTGGGGTCGTTGTGGCAAATTAGGGATTCACCCCTCCACTTT.

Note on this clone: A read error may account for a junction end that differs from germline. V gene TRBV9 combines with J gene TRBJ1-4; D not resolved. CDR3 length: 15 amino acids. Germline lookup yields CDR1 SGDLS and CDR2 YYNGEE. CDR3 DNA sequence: TGTGCCGGCAGCGTTGCAGGCTCAACTAATGAAAAACTGTTTTTT. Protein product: CAGSVAGSTNEKLFF.

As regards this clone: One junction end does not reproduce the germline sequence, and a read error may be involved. The CDR3 protein is CASSHGTGAYEEYF. CDR3 nucleotide sequence: TGTGCCAGCAGCCACGGGACAGGGGCGTACGAGGAGTACTTC. The chain has TRBV25-1 and TRBJ2-7, with 10 bases aligning to TRBD1. The CDR3 extends over 14 amino acids. CDR1 and CDR2 from the germline V gene are MGHDK and SYGVNS.

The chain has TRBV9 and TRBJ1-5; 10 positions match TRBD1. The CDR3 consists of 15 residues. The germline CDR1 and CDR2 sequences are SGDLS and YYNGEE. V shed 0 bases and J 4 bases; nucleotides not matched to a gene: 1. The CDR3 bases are TGTGCCAGCAGCGTAGGGACAGGGGGTAATCAGCCCCAGCATTTT. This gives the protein CASSVGTGGNQPQHF.

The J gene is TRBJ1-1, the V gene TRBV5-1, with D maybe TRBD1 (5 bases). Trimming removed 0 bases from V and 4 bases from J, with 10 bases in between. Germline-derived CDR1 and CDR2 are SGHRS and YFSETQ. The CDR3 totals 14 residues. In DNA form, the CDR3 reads TGCGCCAGCAGCTTGGATTTGGGGACCACTGAAGCTTTCTTT. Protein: CASSLDLGTTEAFF.

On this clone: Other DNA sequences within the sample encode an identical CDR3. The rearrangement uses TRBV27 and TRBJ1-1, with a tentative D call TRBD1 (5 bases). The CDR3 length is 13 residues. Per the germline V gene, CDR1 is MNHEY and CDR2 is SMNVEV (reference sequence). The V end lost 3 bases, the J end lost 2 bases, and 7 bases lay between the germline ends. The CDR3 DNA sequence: TGTGCCAGCAGTTTCGGGGGAAACACTGAAGCTTTCTTT. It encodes CASSFGGNTEAFF.